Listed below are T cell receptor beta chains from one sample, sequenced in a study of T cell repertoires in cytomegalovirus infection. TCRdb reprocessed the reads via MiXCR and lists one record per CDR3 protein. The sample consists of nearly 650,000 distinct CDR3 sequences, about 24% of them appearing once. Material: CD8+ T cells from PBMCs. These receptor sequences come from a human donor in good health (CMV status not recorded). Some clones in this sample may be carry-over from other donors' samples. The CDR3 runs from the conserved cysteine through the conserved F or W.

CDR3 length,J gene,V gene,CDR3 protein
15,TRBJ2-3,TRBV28,CASRQGWGRADTQYF
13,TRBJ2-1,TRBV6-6,CASSYPQGSEQFF
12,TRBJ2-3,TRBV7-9,CASSWESDTQYF
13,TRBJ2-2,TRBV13,CATLIGITGELFF
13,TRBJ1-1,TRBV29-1,CSVLGGEGPEAFF
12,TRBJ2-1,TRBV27,CASSSKRDEQFF
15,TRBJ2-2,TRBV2,CASTPGQTNTGELFF
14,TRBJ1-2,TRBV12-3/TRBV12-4,CASSWDFGLAGYTF
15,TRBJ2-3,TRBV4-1,CASSLRDGGVDTQYF
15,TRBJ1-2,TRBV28,CASSRQGGITYGYTF
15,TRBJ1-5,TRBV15,CATSRSGEGNQPQHF
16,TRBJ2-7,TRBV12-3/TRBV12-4,CASSLGVAGETYEQYF
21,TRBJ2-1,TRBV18,CASFTLIGQGVANRSYNEQFF
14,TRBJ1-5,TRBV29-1,CSVERGGSNQPQHF
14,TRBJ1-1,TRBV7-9,CATHRGTENTEAFF
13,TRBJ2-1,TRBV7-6,CASSPFKYNEQFF
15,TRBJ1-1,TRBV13,CASSPLTQGNTEAFF
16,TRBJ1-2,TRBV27,CASSPRFRDRGDGYTF
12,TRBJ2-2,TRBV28,CASSFFSGELFF
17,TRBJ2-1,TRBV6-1,CASSIISGGDSYNEQFF
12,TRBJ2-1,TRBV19,CASSIDHNEQFF
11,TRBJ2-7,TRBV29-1,CSTLDSYEQYF
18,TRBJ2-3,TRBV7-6,CASSKPGLAGGGTDTQYF
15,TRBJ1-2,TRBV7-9,CASSGRQENNYGYTF
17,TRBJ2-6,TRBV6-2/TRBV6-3,CASTPWEGPTGANVLTF
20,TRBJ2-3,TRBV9,CASSGGPGAGGPKNTDTQYF
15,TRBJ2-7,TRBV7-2,CASRPFGQPIWEQYF
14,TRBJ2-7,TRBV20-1,CSARDRVSGYEQYF